This TCR beta chain was obtained from a study of blood T cell repertoires in COVID-19. This CDR3 comprises 19 residues. Germline CDR1 and CDR2: SGHRS and YFSETQ. The V segment lost 4 bases and the J segment 1 base; nucleotides outside the gene matches: 9. Produced via immunoSEQ multiplex PCR; TCRdb's table is partial and in-frame only. Of about 64,000 clones listed, 88% are singletons. This chain joins TRBV5-1 and TRBJ2-6; 12 bases agree with TRBD2. Sample: PBMCs or T cells enriched from blood (not recorded which). The TCR was taken from a woman between 40 and 55 years old who had recovered from COVID-19. CDR3 in DNA: TGCGCCAGCAGCACCGGACTAGCGGGGTTAGGGTCTGGGGCCAACGTCCTGACTTTC. Translating gives CASSTGLAGLGSGANVLTF. The variable domain in full, completed from reference TRBV5-1 and TRBJ2-6, reads KAGVTQTPRYLIKTRGQQVTLSCSPISGHRSVSWYQQTPGQGLQFLFEYFSETQRNKGNFPGRFSGRQFSNSRSEMNVSTLELGDSALYLCASSTGLAGLGSGANVLTFGAGSRLTVL.